One sample yielded the 8 T cell receptor beta chains listed below, sequenced in a study of graft-versus-host responses after intestinal transplantation. Antigens for these TCRs are unknown. The method was immunoSEQ multiplex PCR; TCRdb's version includes in-frame clones alone and lacks a portion of them. Of 85,000 to 95,000 clones in the sample, about 93% were seen once. The input for sequencing was unstimulated CD8+ T cells sorted from spleen or lymph node cells, taken before intestinal transplant. The receptors originated from a human donor who received an intestinal transplant.

This sequence joins TRBV27 and TRBJ2-1; 8 positions agree with TRBD1. V shed 3 bases and J 5 bases; nucleotides not matched to a gene: 9. The CDR3 is made up of 16 amino acids. Germline V gene lookup returns CDR1 MNHEY and CDR2 SMNVEV (reference sequence). The chain's CDR3 is CASSFLRGLENNEQFF. CDR3 sequence (DNA): TGTGCCAGCAGTTTTCTCAGGGGGCTGGAGAACAATGAGCAGTTCTTC.

The rearrangement joins TRBV19 to TRBJ2-7, with 11 bases matching TRBD1. This CDR3 region has 14 residues. Germline CDR1 and CDR2: LNHDA and SQIVND (reference sequence). With V trimmed by 6 bases and J by 3 bases, 4 bases remained unmatched. Written as DNA, the CDR3 is TGTGCCAGTAGCTCCGGGACAGGGGGCTACGAGCAGTACTTC. As protein: CASSSGTGGYEQYF.

V and J are TRBV12-5 and TRBJ2-7; TRBD1 aligns across 9 bases. Trimming at V came to 3 bases and at J to 1 base, leaving 7 bases not matched to a gene. Germline CDR1 LGHNT, CDR2 FRNRAP. This CDR3 contains 16 residues. The DNA of the CDR3 is TGTGCTAGTGGTTTTCAACCGGACAGGGGTTCCTACGAGCAGTACTTC. Encoded protein: CASGFQPDRGSYEQYF.

In nucleotides, the CDR3 is TGTGCCAGCAGCCGCAGGGGGGCTAACTATGGCTACACCTTC. Translation: CASSRRGANYGYTF. The V call is TRBV27, the J call TRBJ1-2; 7 bases are shared with TRBD1. The V gene's germline CDR1 is MNHEY and CDR2 SMNVEV (reference sequence). CDR3 length equals 14 residues. The ends lost 6 bases at V and 0 bases at J; junction bases unmatched: 4.

About this clone: Because the CDR3 is missing its conserved closing phenylalanine or tryptophan, this is likely a read error. The DNA is omitted, as the CDR3 cannot be located on it reliably, and the CDR3 follows TCRdb's listing. This chain connects TRBV7-9 to TRBJ2-4; the table's D call, TRBD1, has no DNA check behind it. The CDR3 region is 12 residues in length, termini included. Germline CDR1 is SEHNR and CDR2 is FQNEAQ (reference sequence). The CDR3 loop reads CASSLGAGPFVL.

The chain links TRBV9 to TRBJ2-1; 7 bases line up with TRBD1. The CDR3 has 15 amino acids. V lost 4 bases, J lost 1 base, and 5 bases stayed unmatched. The V gene's germline CDR1 is SGDLS and CDR2 YYNGEE. In DNA form, the CDR3 reads TGTGCCAGCAGCCCTCGACAGGGTTCCTACAATGAGCAGTTCTTC. Protein: CASSPRQGSYNEQFF.

The J gene is TRBJ2-7, the V gene TRBV6-5; 9 bases align to TRBD2. The ends lost 0 bases at V and 5 bases at J; junction bases unmatched: 5. Germline V gene lookup returns CDR1 MNHEY and CDR2 SVGAGI. This CDR3 comprises 15 residues. The DNA of the CDR3 is TGTGCCAGCAGTTACTCGTTAGGCGGGGGGGACGAGCAGTACTTC. It codes for CASSYSLGGGDEQYF.

This clone was seen only once. The rearrangement links TRBV29-1 to TRBJ2-7, with TRBD1 matching 10 bases. This CDR3 contains 14 residues. Germline CDR1 SQVTM, CDR2 ANQGSEA. The junction had 13 bases not matched to a gene; V was cut back by 7 bases and J by 7 bases. This CDR3 reads CSARTGGAGVEQYF. The CDR3 DNA reads as TGCAGCGCACGGACAGGGGGGGCGGGTGTGGAGCAGTACTTC.